This TCR beta chain was recovered during a study of T-cell memory formation after mild COVID-19. Study details: For the most part, TCR clusters were specific to one donor.

Study-level points and caveats: Clones shrinking between day 15 and 85 showed a balanced CD4/CD8 split, and those that grew later tilted toward CD4+. Researchers report contracting CD4+ clones mostly in CM and EM, with CD8+ clones in EMRA.

Trimming took 4 bases from V and 0 from J; bases not matched to a gene: 3. The CDR3 runs to 15 residues. Germline CDR1 reads LGHNA; CDR2 reads YSLEER. This clonotype was counted many times. Its antigen remains unknown. MiXCR, run by TCRdb on the 5' RACE reads, gives a single entry per CDR3 protein. The data contain 70,000 to 100,000 distinct CDR3 sequences, over 12% of them seen just once; the ten biggest clones take up about two fifths. This receptor was obtained from a man between 18 and 29 years old who had mild COVID-19 (a few samples of this study predate the infection). Cell type and time point are not known. The chain recombines TRBV4-3 with TRBJ1-1; TRBD1 matches at 9 bases. Sequenced sample: PBMCs or a T cell subset sorted from them (not recorded which). The CDR3 loop is CASSPDRGLNTEAFF. The CDR3 DNA sequence: TGCGCCAGCAGCCCGGACAGGGGTTTGAACACTGAAGCTTTCTTT.